This T cell receptor (beta chain) was captured by sequencing in a study of patients and donors after allogeneic stem cell transplantation. Per germline, CDR1 SGHTA and CDR2 FQGNSA. The CDR3 consists of 14 residues. Trimming shortened V by 6 bases and J by 2 bases, and 11 bases separated the two germline ends. This clonotype appeared once. TCRdb re-derived calls from the RT-PCR reads in MiXCR, one entry per CDR3 protein. Altogether 190,000 or so distinct CDR3 sequences are present, more than 35% being singletons, with the ten largest covering about 33%. V gene TRBV7-2 combines with J gene TRBJ2-1; no firm D call. The receptor was isolated from a human donor who was either an allogeneic HSCT recipient or a stem cell or donor lymphocyte infusion donor (not recorded which). It is not recorded whose cells these are; they may come from a transplant donor. Material for sequencing was blood, either unsorted or a sorted T cell fraction (not recorded which). CDR3 in amino acids: CASRDAVTYNEQFF. The CDR3 bases are TGTGCCAGCAGGGACGCGGTAACCTACAATGAGCAGTTCTTC.